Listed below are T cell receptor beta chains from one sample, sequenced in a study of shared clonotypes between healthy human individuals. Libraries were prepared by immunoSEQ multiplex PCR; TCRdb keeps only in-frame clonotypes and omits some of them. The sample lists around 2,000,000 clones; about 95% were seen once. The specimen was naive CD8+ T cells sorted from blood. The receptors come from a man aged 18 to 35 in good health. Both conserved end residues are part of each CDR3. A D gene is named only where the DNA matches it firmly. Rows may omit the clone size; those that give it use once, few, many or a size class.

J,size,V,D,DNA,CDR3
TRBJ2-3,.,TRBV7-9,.,TGTGCCAGCAGCTTAGACGCGGGAACCCCGGCAGATACGCAGTATTTT,CASSLDAGTPADTQYF
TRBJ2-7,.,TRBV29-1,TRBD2,TGCAGCGTTGAAGATCTCCGGAGCGGGAGGAGCTACGAGCAGTACTTC,CSVEDLRSGRSYEQYF
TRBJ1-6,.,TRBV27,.,TGTGCCAGCAGTTTCCGTGACAGGAGATCACCCCTCCACTTT,CASSFRDRRSPLHF
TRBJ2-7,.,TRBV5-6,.,TGTGCCAGCAGCTTGGCAGGGACCGAGCAGTACTTC,CASSLAGTEQYF
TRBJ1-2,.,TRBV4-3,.,TGCGCCAGCAGCCAAGATGCGGGGGATGGCTACACCTTC,CASSQDAGDGYTF
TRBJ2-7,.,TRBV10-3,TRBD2,TGTGCCATCGGACTAGCGGGTACCTACGAGCAGTACTTC,CAIGLAGTYEQYF
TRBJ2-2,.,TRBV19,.,TGTGCCAGTAGTATACTTCTCCCAGGTAACACCGGGGAGCTGTTTTTT,CASSILLPGNTGELFF
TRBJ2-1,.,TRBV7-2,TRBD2,TGTGCCAGCAGCGGATACCGGACTAGCGGTGAATACAATGAGCAGTTCTTC,CASSGYRTSGEYNEQFF
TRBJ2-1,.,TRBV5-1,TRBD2,TGCGCCAGCAGCTTAACGAGCGGGGACCACAATGAGCAGTTCTTC,CASSLTSGDHNEQFF
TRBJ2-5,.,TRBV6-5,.,TGTGCCAGCAGTACCTCAGGACTGGAAGAGACCCAGTACTTC,CASSTSGLEETQYF
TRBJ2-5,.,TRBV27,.,TGTGCCAGCAGTTTACGGTCCCCCACGCAAGAGACCCAGTACTTC,CASSLRSPTQETQYF
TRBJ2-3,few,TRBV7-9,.,TGTGCCAGCAGCTTAGTAGTTCTTGACACAGATACGCAGTATTTT,CASSLVVLDTDTQYF
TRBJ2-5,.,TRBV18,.,TGTGCCAGCTCACCACTCGGCAGGGGTGAAGAGACCCAGTACTTC,CASSPLGRGEETQYF
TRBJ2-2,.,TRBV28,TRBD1,TGTGCCAGCAGTAGACAGGGCGTCGGCTTGACCGGGGAGCTGTTTTTT,CASSRQGVGLTGELFF
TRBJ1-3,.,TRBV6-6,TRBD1,TGTGCCAGCAGTTACTTAACAGGGGGCTCTGGAAACACCATATATTTT,CASSYLTGGSGNTIYF
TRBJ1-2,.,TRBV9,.,TGTGCCAGCAGCGAGGGTAGGGATGGCTACACCTTC,CASSEGRDGYTF
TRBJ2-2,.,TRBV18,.,TGTGCCAGCTCACCAGCGGACGTCAACACCGGGGAGCTGTTTTTT,CASSPADVNTGELFF